Listed below are T cell receptor beta chains from one sample, sequenced in a study of PD-1 blockade in classical Hodgkin lymphoma. Sequenced by immunoSEQ multiplex PCR; TCRdb stores in-frame clones only, minus some. This table holds some 19,000 clones, around 72% found once. Sample: CD4+ T cells from blood, taken before the fourth cycle of nivolumab. The source is a human donor with classical Hodgkin lymphoma. Each CDR3 is given with its conserved first and last residue. The order of the fields is D gene, clone size, J gene, V gene, CDR3 length, CDR3 DNA, CDR3 protein. The D gene is left open where the match is weak. Some rows mark clone size as missing; the rest say once, few, many or name a class of expanded clone.

- | - | TRBJ2-5 | TRBV5-4 | 13 | TGTGCCAGCAGCTTAGGGGCGCGGGAGACCCAGTACTTC | CASSLGARETQYF
- | - | TRBJ1-1 | TRBV27 | 16 | TGTGCCAGCAGTTTATCGAGCCTGAAGGCCGGCACTGAAGCTTTCTTT | CASSLSSLKAGTEAFF
TRBD2 | few | TRBJ2-5 | TRBV19 | 16 | TGTGCCAGTAGTACGACGGGAGGGGTGGCCCAAGAGACCCAGTACTTC | CASSTTGGVAQETQYF
- | - | TRBJ1-4 | TRBV2 | 15 | TGTGCCAGCAGTGAAGACAGGACCACTAATGAAAAACTGTTTTTT | CASSEDRTTNEKLFF
- | few | TRBJ1-6 | TRBV2 | 14 | TGTGCCAGCAGTGACGGGACGGTGAATTCACCCCTCCACTTT | CASSDGTVNSPLHF
- | - | TRBJ1-2 | TRBV29-1 | 11 | TGCAGCGCTGAACTAAACTATGGCTACACCTTC | CSAELNYGYTF
TRBD2 | medium-sized | TRBJ2-7 | TRBV7-8 | 13 | TGTGCCAGCAGCCCTCCGGGACTAGACGAGCAGTACTTC | CASSPPGLDEQYF
- | once | TRBJ1-5 | TRBV6-6 | 13 | TGTGCCAGCAGTCCCGAGAGGAATCAGCCCCAGCATTTT | CASSPERNQPQHF
TRBD1 | few | TRBJ2-1 | TRBV7-2 | 16 | TGTGCCAGCAGCCCCCAACCGGGACAGGGGAACAATGAGCAGTTCTTC | CASSPQPGQGNNEQFF
TRBD1 | once | TRBJ1-5 | TRBV4-3 | 18 | TGCGCCAGCAGCCAAGTATATCACTCGGACAGGGACAATCAGCCCCAGCATTTT | CASSQVYHSDRDNQPQHF
TRBD2 | - | TRBJ2-3 | TRBV13 | 14 | TGTGCCAGCAGCGACACTAGCGGCACAGATACGCAGTATTTT | CASSDTSGTDTQYF
- | few | TRBJ1-1 | TRBV5-4 | 13 | TGTGCCAGCAGCTTGGGGGGCTTCACTGAAGCTTTCTTT | CASSLGGFTEAFF
TRBD1 | few | TRBJ1-4 | TRBV28 | 14 | TGTGCCAGCGACCAAGGGGGCGGGTATGAAAAACTGTTTTTT | CASDQGGGYEKLFF
TRBD2 | - | TRBJ2-1 | TRBV5-6 | 15 | TGTGCCAGCAGCGGGACTAGCTCCCCCTACAATGAGCAGTTCTTC | CASSGTSSPYNEQFF
TRBD1 | once | TRBJ1-5 | TRBV6-1 | 13 | TGTGCCGTGAACATTGACAGGGCCCAGCCCCAGCATTTT | CAVNIDRAQPQHF
- | medium-sized | TRBJ1-2 | TRBV18 | 12 | TGTGCCAGCTCACTGCCGGGAGGTGGCTACACCTTC | CASSLPGGGYTF
- | - | TRBJ1-5 | TRBV6-1 | 14 | TGTGCCAGCTATGACAGAAATAGCAATCAGCCCCAGCATTTT | CASYDRNSNQPQHF